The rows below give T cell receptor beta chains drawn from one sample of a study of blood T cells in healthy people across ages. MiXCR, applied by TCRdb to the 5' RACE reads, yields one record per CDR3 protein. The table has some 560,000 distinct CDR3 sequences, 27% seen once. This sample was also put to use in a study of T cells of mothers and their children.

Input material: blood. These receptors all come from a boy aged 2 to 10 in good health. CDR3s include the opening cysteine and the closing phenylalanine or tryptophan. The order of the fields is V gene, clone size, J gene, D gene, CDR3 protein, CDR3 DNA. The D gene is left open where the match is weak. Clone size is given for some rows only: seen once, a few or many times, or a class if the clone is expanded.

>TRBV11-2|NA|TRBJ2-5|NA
CASSLQRTQYF
TGTGCCAGCAGCCTCCAGCGGACCCAGTACTTC
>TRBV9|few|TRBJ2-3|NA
CASSVKGNTDTQYF
TGTGCCAGCAGCGTAAAGGGTAATACAGATACGCAGTATTTT
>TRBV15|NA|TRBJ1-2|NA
CATSTRWDGEGSYGYTF
TGTGCCACCAGCACCCGGTGGGACGGGGAGGGGAGCTATGGCTACACCTTC
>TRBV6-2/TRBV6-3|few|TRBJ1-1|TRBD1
CASSKHQGVNTEAFF
TGTGCCAGCAGTAAACATCAGGGGGTGAACACTGAAGCTTTCTTT
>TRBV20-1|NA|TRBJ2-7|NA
CSPQGGYEQYF
TGCAGTCCTCAAGGAGGTTACGAGCAGTACTTC
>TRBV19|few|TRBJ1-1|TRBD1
CASSILTGGTEAFF
TGTGCCAGTAGTATCCTGACAGGGGGTACTGAAGCTTTCTTT
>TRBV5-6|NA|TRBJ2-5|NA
CASSQGYSAREAQYF
TGTGCCAGCAGTCAAGGATACAGCGCCAGGGAGGCCCAGTACTTC
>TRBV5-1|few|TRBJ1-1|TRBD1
CASSVSGQVNTEAFF
TGCGCCAGCAGCGTTTCGGGACAGGTGAACACTGAAGCTTTCTTT
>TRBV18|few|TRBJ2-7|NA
CASSPREQYEQYF
TGTGCCAGCTCACCACGGGAACAGTACGAGCAGTACTTC
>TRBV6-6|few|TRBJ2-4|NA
CASSYSWTEELLAKNIQYF
TGTGCCAGCAGTTACTCATGGACGGAGGAATTGCTTGCCAAAAACATTCAGTACTTC
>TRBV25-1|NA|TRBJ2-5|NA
CASGTGGGKTQYF
TGTGCCAGCGGTACGGGGGGCGGAAAGACCCAGTACTTC
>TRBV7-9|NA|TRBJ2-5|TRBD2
CASSLASGTSGRVLETQYF
TGTGCCAGCAGCTTAGCTTCCGGGACTAGCGGGAGGGTTCTCGAGACCCAGTACTTC
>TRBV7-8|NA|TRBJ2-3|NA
CASSLVRITDTQYF
TGTGCCAGCAGCTTAGTGAGAATCACAGATACGCAGTATTTT
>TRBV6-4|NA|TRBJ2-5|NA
CASTGGDTGGETQYF
TGTGCCAGCACCGGCGGGGACACCGGAGGAGAGACCCAGTACTTC
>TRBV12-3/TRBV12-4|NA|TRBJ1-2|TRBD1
CASSPGTGGGRGYGYTF
TGTGCCAGCAGCCCAGGGACAGGGGGTGGAAGGGGCTATGGCTACACCTTC
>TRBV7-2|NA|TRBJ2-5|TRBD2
CASSRWTSGGEETQYF
TGTGCCAGCAGCCGCTGGACTAGCGGGGGGGAAGAGACCCAGTACTTC
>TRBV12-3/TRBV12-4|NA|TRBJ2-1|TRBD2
CASRPTSANEQFF
TGTGCCAGCAGACCTACTAGCGCCAATGAGCAGTTCTTC
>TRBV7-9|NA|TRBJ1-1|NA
CASSSGRGGKDTEAFF
TGTGCCAGCAGCTCGGGGAGAGGTGGGAAGGACACTGAAGCTTTCTTT
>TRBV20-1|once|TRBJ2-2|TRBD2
CSALSGRAHGELFF
TGCAGTGCCCTTAGCGGGAGGGCCCACGGGGAGCTGTTTTTT
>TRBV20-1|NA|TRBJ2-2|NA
CSARHRNTGELFF
TGCAGTGCTCGACACCGGAACACCGGGGAGCTGTTTTTT
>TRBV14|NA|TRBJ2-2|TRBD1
CASSHGTGLPTGELFF
TGTGCCAGCAGCCACGGGACAGGGCTTCCAACCGGGGAGCTGTTTTTT
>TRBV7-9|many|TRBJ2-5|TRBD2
CASSLALAGVVETQYF
TGTGCCAGCAGCTTAGCCCTAGCGGGAGTGGTTGAGACCCAGTACTTC
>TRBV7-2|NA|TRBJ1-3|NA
CASSSAREGSGNTIYF
TGTGCCAGCAGCTCCGCACGTGAGGGGTCTGGAAACACCATATATTTT
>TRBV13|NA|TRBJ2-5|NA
CASSFYGKVGETQYF
TGTGCCAGCAGCTTTTATGGGAAAGTCGGAGAGACCCAGTACTTC
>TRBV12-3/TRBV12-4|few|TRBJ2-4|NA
CASSLARGSKNIQYF
TGTGCCAGCAGTTTAGCGCGTGGCAGCAAAAACATTCAGTACTTC
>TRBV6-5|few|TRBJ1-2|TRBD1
CATLTGMMGGYTF
TGTGCCACCTTGACAGGGATGATGGGTGGCTACACCTTC
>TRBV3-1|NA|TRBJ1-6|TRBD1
CASSPFGTEYSPLHF
TGTGCCAGCAGCCCTTTCGGGACAGAATATTCACCCCTCCACTTT
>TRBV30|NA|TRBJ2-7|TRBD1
CAWRTGTGGFREVGPYEQYF
TGTGCCTGGAGGACCGGGACAGGGGGATTTAGAGAAGTCGGACCCTACGAGCAGTACTTC
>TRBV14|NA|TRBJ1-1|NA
CASSPGFVGDTEAFF
TGTGCCAGCAGCCCGGGTTTTGTGGGCGACACTGAAGCTTTCTTT
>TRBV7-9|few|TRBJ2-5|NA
CASSLGTQQYF
TGTGCCAGCAGCTTAGGGACCCAGCAGTACTTC
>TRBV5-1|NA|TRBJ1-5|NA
CASSLDSQNQPQHF
TGCGCCAGCAGCTTGGACAGCCAAAATCAGCCCCAGCATTTT
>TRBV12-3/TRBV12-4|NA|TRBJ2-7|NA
CASSTDRTGYEQYF
TGTGCCAGCAGTACCGACAGAACCGGCTACGAGCAGTACTTC
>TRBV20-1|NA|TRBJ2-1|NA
CSANGGVGSYNEQFF
TGCAGTGCTAATGGGGGAGTGGGCTCCTACAATGAGCAGTTCTTC
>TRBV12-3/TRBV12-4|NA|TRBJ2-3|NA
CASSRQGQSTDTQYF
TGTGCCAGCAGTCGCCAAGGACAGAGCACAGATACGCAGTATTTT
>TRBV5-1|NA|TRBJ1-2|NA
CASSLGQTYYGYTF
TGCGCCAGCAGCTTGGGACAGACCTACTATGGCTACACCTTC
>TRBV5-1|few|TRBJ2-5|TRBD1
CASSGSPGGLETQYF
TGCGCCAGCAGCGGATCGCCAGGGGGCTTAGAGACCCAGTACTTC
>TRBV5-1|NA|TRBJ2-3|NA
CASSLAQGRDTQYF
TGCGCCAGCAGCTTGGCACAGGGAAGAGATACGCAGTATTTT
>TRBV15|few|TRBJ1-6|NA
CATSREINSPLHF
TGTGCCACCAGCAGAGAGATCAATTCACCCCTCCACTTT
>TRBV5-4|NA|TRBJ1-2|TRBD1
CASSAGTGGDYGYTF
TGTGCCAGCAGCGCCGGGACAGGGGGCGACTATGGCTACACCTTC
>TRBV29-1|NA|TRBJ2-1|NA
CSVALLALYNEQFF
TGCAGCGTTGCTCTACTAGCCCTCTACAATGAGCAGTTCTTC
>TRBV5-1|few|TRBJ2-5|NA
CASSPQTVEQETQYF
TGCGCCAGCAGCCCACAGACTGTCGAACAAGAGACCCAGTACTTC
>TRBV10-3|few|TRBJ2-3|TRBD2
CAISETSGEDGTQYF
TGTGCCATCAGTGAGACTAGCGGGGAGGACGGTACGCAGTATTTT
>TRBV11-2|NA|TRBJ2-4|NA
CASSLRPLGGKNIQYF
TGTGCCAGCAGCTTACGACCCCTAGGCGGCAAAAACATTCAGTACTTC
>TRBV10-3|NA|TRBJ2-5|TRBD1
CAISGTGDVVETQYF
TGTGCCATCAGTGGGACAGGAGACGTCGTGGAGACCCAGTACTTC
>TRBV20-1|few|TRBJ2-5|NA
CSASSGISGETQYF
TGCAGTGCTTCAAGTGGGATCTCGGGCGAGACCCAGTACTTC
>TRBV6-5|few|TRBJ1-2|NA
CASSPTSNYGYTF
TGTGCCAGCAGCCCCACATCTAACTATGGCTACACCTTC
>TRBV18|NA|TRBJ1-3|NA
CASSPPRTVSGNTIYF
TGTGCCAGCTCACCACCTCGGACCGTCTCTGGAAACACCATATATTTT
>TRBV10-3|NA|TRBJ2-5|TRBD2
CAISGSGRAWETQYF
TGTGCCATCAGTGGAAGCGGGAGGGCCTGGGAGACCCAGTACTTC
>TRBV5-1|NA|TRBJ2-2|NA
CASSLLTRTGELFF
TGCGCCAGCAGCTTGTTAACCCGCACCGGGGAGCTGTTTTTT
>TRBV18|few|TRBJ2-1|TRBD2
CASSTLADPGNEQFF
TGTGCCAGCTCAACCCTAGCGGATCCGGGGAATGAGCAGTTCTTC
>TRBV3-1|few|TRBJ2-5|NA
CASSQGASQETQYF
TGTGCCAGCAGCCAAGGGGCCAGCCAAGAGACCCAGTACTTC
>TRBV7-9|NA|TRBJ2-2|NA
CASSPRKNTGELFF
TGTGCCAGCAGCCCTAGGAAGAACACCGGGGAGCTGTTTTTT
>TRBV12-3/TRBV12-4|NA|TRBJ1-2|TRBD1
CASKTSGTEGYTF
TGTGCCAGCAAAACTTCCGGGACAGAAGGCTACACCTTC